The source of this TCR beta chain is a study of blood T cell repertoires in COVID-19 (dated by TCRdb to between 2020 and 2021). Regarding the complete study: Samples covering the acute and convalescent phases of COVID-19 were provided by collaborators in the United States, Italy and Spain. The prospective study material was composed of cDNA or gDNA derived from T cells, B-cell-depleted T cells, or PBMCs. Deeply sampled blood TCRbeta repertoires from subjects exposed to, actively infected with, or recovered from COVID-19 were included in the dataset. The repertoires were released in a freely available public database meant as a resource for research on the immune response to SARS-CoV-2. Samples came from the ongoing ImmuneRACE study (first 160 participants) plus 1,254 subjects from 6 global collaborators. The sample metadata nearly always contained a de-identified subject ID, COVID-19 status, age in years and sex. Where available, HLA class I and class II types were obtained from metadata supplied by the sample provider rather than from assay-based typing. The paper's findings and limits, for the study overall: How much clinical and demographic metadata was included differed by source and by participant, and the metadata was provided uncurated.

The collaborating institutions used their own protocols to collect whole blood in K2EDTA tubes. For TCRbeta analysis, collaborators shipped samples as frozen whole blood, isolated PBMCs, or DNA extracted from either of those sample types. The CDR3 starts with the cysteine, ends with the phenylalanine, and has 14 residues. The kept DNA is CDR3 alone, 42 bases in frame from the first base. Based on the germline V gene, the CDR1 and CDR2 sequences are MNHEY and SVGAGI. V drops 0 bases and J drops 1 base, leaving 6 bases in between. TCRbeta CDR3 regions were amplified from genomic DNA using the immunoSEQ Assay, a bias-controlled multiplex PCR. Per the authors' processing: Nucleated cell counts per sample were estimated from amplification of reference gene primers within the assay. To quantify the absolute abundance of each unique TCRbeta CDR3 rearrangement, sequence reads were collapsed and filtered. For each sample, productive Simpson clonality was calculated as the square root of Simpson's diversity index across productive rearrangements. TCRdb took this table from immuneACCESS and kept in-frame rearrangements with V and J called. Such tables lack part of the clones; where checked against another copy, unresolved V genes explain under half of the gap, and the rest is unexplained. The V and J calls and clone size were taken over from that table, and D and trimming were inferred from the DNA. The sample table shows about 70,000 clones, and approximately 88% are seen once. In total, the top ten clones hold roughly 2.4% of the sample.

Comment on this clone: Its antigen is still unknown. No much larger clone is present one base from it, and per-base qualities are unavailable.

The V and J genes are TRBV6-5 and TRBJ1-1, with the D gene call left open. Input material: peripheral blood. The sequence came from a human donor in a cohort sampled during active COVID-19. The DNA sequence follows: TGTGCCAGCAGTTACTCGAGACAGAACACTGAAGCTTTCTTT. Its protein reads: CASSYSRQNTEAFF.